This T cell receptor beta chain was documented in a study of blood T cell repertoires in COVID-19. Overall study context: Samples taken during acute and convalescent COVID-19 were collected in the United States, Italy and Spain. Sources were T cells, B-cell-depleted T cells, or PBMCs; the material itself was cDNA or gDNA.

In the study's own analysis: The authors estimated nucleated cell counts from reference gene primer amplification. The repertoire was sequenced with immunoSEQ multiplex PCR; TCRdb's copy has only in-frame clones and lacks some. V and J calls and clone size come straight from that table; D and trimming were deduced from the DNA. The table lists 60,000 or so clones, 89% of them singletons. The specimen sequenced was peripheral blood. This sequence originates from a man between 60 and 75 years old with acute or convalescent COVID-19.

CDR3 DNA: TGCAGCGTCCGAGCGAACCCCAGGGGAACGGTAAGGAGGAACACTGAAGCTTTCTTT. Residues: CSVRANPRGTVRRNTEAFF. The gene calls are TRBV29-1 and TRBJ1-1; tentative D call: TRBD1 (6 bases). V was cut by 6 bases and J by 1 base, with 30 bases left in between. The CDR3 length is 19 residues. Germline assignment: CDR1 SQVTM and CDR2 ANQGSEA.